The clone carrying this TCR beta chain was seen a handful of times. Its antigen remains unidentified. TCRdb fed the reads into MiXCR, producing one record per CDR3 protein. The sample records a few hundred thousand distinct CDR3 sequences, roughly 25% being singletons. This sample is part of a study of T cell repertoires in cytomegalovirus infection. The germline V gene has CDR1 SQVTM and CDR2 ANQGSEA. V dropped 6 bases and J dropped 4 bases, with 15 bases sitting between them. This CDR3 contains 14 residues. The receptor's source is a human donor in good health (CMV status not recorded). Some clones in this sample may be carry-over from other donors' samples. V and J are TRBV29-1 and TRBJ1-4; the D gene is possibly TRBD1 (5 bases). The source material was cultured PBMCs, sampled from culture after CMV antigen stimulation. CDR3 DNA: TGCAGCGTCTCCCTACAGGCCGTTAATGAAAAACTGTTTTTT. Its translation is CSVSLQAVNEKLFF.